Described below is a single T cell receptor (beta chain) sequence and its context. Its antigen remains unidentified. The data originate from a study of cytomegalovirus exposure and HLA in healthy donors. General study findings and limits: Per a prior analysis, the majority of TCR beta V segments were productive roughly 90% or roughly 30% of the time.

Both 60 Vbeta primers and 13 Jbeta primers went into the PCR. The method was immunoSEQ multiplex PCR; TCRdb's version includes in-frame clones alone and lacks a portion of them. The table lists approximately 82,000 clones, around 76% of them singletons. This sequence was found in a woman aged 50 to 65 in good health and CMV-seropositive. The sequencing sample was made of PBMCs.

The CDR3 spells CSVEGTSGSVPIPYNEQFF. The CDR3 nucleotides read TGCAGCGTTGAAGGGACTAGCGGGAGCGTCCCCATACCATACAATGAGCAGTTCTTC. The chain joins TRBV29-1 to TRBJ2-1, with TRBD2 matching 13 bases. V was pared by 1 base and J by 4 bases, with 13 bases of the junction left unmatched. The CDR3 has 19 amino acids. Germline V CDR1 and CDR2: SQVTM, ANQGSEA.